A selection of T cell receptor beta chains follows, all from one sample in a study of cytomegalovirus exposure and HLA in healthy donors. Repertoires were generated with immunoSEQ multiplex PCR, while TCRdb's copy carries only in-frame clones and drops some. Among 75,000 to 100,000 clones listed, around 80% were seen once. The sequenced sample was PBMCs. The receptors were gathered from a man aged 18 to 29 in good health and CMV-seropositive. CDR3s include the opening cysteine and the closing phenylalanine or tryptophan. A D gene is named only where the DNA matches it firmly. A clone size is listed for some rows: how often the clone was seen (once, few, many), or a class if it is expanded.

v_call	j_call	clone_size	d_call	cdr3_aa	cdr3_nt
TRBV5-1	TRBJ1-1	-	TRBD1	CASRLNQGASEAFF	TGCGCCAGCAGGCTGAACCAGGGGGCGTCTGAAGCTTTCTTT
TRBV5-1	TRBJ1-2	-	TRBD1	CASSLDRGPGYTF	TGCGCCAGCAGCCTAGACAGGGGACCTGGCTACACCTTC
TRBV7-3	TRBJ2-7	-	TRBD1	CASSRASGQGSSEQYF	TGTGCCAGCAGCCGGGCCTCCGGACAGGGTTCTTCCGAGCAGTACTTC
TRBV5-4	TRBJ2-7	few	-	CASSLLTAASYEQYF	TGTGCCAGCAGCTTGTTGACCGCGGCGTCCTACGAGCAGTACTTC
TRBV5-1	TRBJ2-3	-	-	CASSEGVGTDTQYF	TGCGCCAGCAGCGAGGGGGTTGGCACAGATACGCAGTATTTT
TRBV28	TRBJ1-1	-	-	CASSSPVVTEAFF	TGTGCCAGCAGTTCCCCTGTTGTCACTGAAGCTTTCTTT
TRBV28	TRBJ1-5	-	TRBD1	CASSLFWGTETGANQPQHF	TGTGCCAGCAGTTTATTTTGGGGAACCGAGACAGGGGCGAATCAGCCCCAGCATTTT
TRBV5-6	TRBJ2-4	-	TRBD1	CASSRTGNIQYF	TGTGCCAGCAGCCGGACAGGAAACATTCAGTACTTC
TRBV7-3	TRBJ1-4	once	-	CASSLPGRVEKLFF	TGTGCCAGCAGCCTCCCCGGCAGGGTTGAAAAACTGTTTTTT
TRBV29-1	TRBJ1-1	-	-	CSVEVSVAEAFF	TGCAGCGTTGAGGTCAGTGTTGCTGAAGCTTTCTTT
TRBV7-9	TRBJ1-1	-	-	CASSLAGGNTEAFF	TGTGCCAGCAGCTTAGCAGGGGGGAACACTGAAGCTTTCTTT
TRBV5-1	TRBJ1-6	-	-	CASSAGQALSYNSPLHF	TGCGCCAGCAGCGCAGGGCAGGCGTTGTCCTATAATTCACCCCTCCACTTT
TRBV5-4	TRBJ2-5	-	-	CASSLKRGLTHGTQYF	TGTGCCAGCAGCCTTAAAAGGGGACTGACTCACGGGACCCAGTACTTC
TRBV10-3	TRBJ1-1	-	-	CAISGLTGITEAFF	TGTGCCATCAGTGGCCTAACAGGGATCACTGAAGCTTTCTTT
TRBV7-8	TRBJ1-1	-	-	CASSERGTINTEAFF	TGTGCCAGCAGCGAGAGGGGGACAATCAACACTGAAGCTTTCTTT
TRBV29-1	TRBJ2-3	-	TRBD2	CSAASGGAQYF	TGCAGCGCCGCCAGCGGGGGGGCCCAGTATTTT
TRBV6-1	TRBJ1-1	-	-	CASSEYRGNTEAFF	TGTGCCAGCAGTGAATATAGGGGGAACACTGAAGCTTTCTTT
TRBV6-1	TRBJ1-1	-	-	CASSRGDTEAFF	TGTGCCAGCTCCAGGGGTGACACTGAAGCTTTCTTT
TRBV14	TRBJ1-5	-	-	CASSQAGGQPQHF	TGTGCCAGCAGCCAAGCGGGAGGGCAGCCCCAGCATTTT
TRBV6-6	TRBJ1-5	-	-	CASIGRVNQPQHF	TGTGCCAGCATTGGCAGGGTTAATCAGCCCCAGCATTTT
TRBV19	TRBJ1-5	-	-	CASSIYGGNQPQHF	TGTGCCAGTAGTATTTACGGAGGCAATCAGCCCCAGCATTTT
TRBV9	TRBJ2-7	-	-	CASSVFDSSYEQYF	TGTGCCAGCAGCGTATTCGACAGCTCCTACGAGCAGTACTTC
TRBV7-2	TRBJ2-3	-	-	CASSLVLDSTTTDTQYF	TGTGCCAGCAGCTTAGTTTTGGACTCGACGACGACAGATACGCAGTATTTT
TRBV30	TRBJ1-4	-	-	CAWMGQGNEKLFF	TGTGCCTGGATGGGGCAGGGTAATGAAAAACTGTTTTTT
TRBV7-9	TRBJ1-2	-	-	CASSLPIGRLAAGYTF	TGTGCCAGCAGCCTACCAATAGGCAGGCTAGCTGCAGGCTACACCTTC
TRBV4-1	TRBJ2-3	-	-	CAGSQGPLADTQYF	TGCGCCGGCAGCCAAGGGCCCCTAGCAGATACGCAGTATTTT
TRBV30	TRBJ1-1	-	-	CAWSVWPVNTEAFF	TGTGCCTGGAGTGTATGGCCAGTTAACACTGAAGCTTTCTTT
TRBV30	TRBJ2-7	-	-	CAWSVARGPGEQYF	TGTGCCTGGAGTGTGGCCAGGGGCCCGGGCGAGCAGTACTTC
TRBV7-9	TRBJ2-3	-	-	CSSSLERDTQYF	TGTTCCAGCAGCTTGGAGCGAGATACGCAGTATTTT
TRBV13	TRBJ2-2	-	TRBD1	CASSTPTGGSTGELFF	TGTGCCAGCAGCACCCCGACAGGGGGCAGCACCGGGGAGCTGTTTTTT
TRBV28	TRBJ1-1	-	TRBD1	CASLPPGGQGHVEAFF	TGTGCCAGCCTACCCCCGGGGGGACAGGGGCATGTTGAAGCTTTCTTT
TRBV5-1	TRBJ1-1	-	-	CASSVGENEAFF	TGCGCCAGCAGCGTCGGGGAGAATGAAGCTTTCTTT
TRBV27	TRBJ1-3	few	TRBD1	CASHPLRGQGSKNTIYF	TGTGCCAGCCACCCCCTCCGGGGACAGGGATCGAAAAACACCATATATTTT
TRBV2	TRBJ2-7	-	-	CASSEAITYGQYF	TGTGCCAGCAGTGAAGCGATTACCTACGGGCAGTACTTC
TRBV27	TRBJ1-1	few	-	CASSLMRDGRTEAFF	TGTGCCAGCAGTTTAATGCGGGACGGGCGGACTGAAGCTTTCTTT
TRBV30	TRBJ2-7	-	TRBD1	CAWDPGQGLYEQYF	TGTGCCTGGGACCCGGGACAGGGGTTGTACGAGCAGTACTTC
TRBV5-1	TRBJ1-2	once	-	CASSEGTLRYGYTF	TGCGCCAGCAGCGAGGGGACTCTGCGCTATGGCTACACCTTC
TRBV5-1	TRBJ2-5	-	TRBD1	CASSRVNRGETQYF	TGCGCCAGCAGTCGGGTCAACAGGGGAGAGACCCAGTACTTC
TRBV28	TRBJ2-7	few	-	CASSYLFGDTTYEQYF	TGTGCCAGCAGTTATTTATTCGGGGATACGACCTACGAGCAGTACTTC
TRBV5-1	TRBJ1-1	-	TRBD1	CASSSGTGGAEAFF	TGCGCCAGCAGCTCCGGGACAGGGGGGGCTGAAGCTTTCTTT
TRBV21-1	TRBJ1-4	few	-	CASSKGAGQGGKLFF	TGTGCCAGCAGCAAGGGGGCCGGACAGGGTGGAAAACTGTTTTTT
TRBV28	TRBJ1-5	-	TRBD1	CASRDRGNSNQPQHF	TGTGCCAGCAGGGACAGGGGGAATAGCAATCAGCCCCAGCATTTT
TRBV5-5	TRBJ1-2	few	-	CASSLANYGYTF	TGTGCCAGCAGTTTAGCTAACTATGGCTACACCTTC
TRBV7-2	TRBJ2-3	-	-	CASSWRAGITDTQYF	TGTGCCAGCAGCTGGAGGGCAGGGATCACAGATACGCAGTATTTT
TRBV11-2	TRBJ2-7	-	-	CASRRDSSYEQYF	TGTGCCAGCAGGCGGGACAGCTCCTACGAGCAGTACTTC
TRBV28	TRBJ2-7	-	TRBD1	CASSLTADRGHYEQYF	TGTGCCAGCAGTTTAACCGCGGACAGGGGGCACTACGAGCAGTACTTC
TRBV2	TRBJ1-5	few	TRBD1	CASTRDRGMNQPQHF	TGTGCCAGCACCCGGGACAGGGGAATGAATCAGCCCCAGCATTTT
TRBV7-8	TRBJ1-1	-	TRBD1	CASLPGTAKLNTEAFF	TGTGCCAGTTTACCCGGGACAGCCAAGCTGAACACTGAAGCTTTCTTT
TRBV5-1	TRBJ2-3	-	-	CASRSRADTQYF	TGCGCCAGCAGGTCGAGGGCAGATACGCAGTATTTT
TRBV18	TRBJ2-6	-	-	CASSPKGKTGANVLTF	TGTGCCAGCTCACCGAAGGGGAAGACTGGGGCCAACGTCCTGACTTTC
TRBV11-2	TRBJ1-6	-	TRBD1	CASSLAGQVNSPLHF	TGTGCCAGCAGCTTAGCGGGACAGGTTAATTCACCCCTCCACTTT